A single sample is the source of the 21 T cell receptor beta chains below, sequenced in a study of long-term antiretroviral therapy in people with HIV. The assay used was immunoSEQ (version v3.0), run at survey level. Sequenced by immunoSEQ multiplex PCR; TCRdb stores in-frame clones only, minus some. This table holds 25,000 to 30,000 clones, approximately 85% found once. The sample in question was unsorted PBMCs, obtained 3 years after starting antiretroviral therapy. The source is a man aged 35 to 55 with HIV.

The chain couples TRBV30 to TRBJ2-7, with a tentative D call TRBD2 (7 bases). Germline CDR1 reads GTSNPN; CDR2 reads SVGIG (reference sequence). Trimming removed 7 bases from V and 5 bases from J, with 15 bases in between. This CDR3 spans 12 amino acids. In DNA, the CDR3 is TGTGCCTTAGACGGCGGGGGCCACGAGCAGTACTTC. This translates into CALDGGGHEQYF.

Written as DNA, the CDR3 is TGTGCCAGCCGGGGGGCATCGCTCGAGCAGTACTTC. It codes for CASRGASLEQYF. The V and J genes are TRBV5-6 and TRBJ2-7, with D perhaps matching TRBD2 (7 bases). V lost 7 bases and J lost 6, with 14 bases in between. The CDR3 spans 12 residues. Germline loops: CDR1 SGHDT, CDR2 YYEEEE.

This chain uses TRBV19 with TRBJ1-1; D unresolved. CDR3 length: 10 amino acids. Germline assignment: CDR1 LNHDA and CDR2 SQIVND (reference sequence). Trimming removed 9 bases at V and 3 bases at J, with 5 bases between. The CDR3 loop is CASGHTEAFF. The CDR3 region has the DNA TGTGCCAGCGGCCACACTGAAGCTTTCTTT.

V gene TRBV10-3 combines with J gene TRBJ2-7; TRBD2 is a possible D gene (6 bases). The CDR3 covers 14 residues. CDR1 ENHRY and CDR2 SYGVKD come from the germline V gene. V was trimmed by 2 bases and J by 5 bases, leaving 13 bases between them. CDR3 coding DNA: TGTGCCATCAGTGAGCCTAGCGCTCCGGACGAGCAGTACTTC. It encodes CAISEPSAPDEQYF.

The CDR3 here is CASSNWAGNTEAFF. The CDR3, as DNA: TGCGCCAGCAGCAATTGGGCAGGGAACACTGAAGCTTTCTTT. The chain uses TRBV5-1 and TRBJ1-1; D is unclear. CDR1 is SGHRS, CDR2 YFSETQ, per germline. Trimming cost V 4 bases and J 1 base, with 11 bases left between them. The CDR3 loop spans 14 amino acids. The variable domain in full, with the rest retrieved from reference TRBV5-1 and TRBJ1-1, is KAGVTQTPRYLIKTRGQQVTLSCSPISGHRSVSWYQQTPGQGLQFLFEYFSETQRNKGNFPGRFSGRQFSNSRSEMNVSTLELGDSALYLCASSNWAGNTEAFFGQGTRLTVV.

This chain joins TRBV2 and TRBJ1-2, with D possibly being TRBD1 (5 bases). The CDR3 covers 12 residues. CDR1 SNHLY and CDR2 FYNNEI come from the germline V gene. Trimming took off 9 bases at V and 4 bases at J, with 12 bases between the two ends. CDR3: CARGDGGYGYTF. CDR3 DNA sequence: TGTGCCAGGGGGGACGGAGGCTATGGCTACACCTTC.

The CDR3 protein is CASSLGQAYNEQFF. CDR3 nucleotides: TGCGCCAGCAGCTTGGGACAAGCTTACAATGAGCAGTTCTTC. V gene TRBV5-1 combines with J gene TRBJ2-1; D remains ambiguous. The CDR3 totals 14 residues. From germline, CDR1 is SGHRS and CDR2 YFSETQ. The V end was cut by 0 bases, the J end by 4 bases, with 8 bases between.

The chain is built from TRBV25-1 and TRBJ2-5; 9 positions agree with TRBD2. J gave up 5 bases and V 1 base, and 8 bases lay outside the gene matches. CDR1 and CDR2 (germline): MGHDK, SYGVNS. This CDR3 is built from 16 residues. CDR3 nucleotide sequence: TGTGCCAGCAGTGAATCCATAGCGGGAGCGGGGGAGACCCAGTACTTC. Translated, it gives CASSESIAGAGETQYF.

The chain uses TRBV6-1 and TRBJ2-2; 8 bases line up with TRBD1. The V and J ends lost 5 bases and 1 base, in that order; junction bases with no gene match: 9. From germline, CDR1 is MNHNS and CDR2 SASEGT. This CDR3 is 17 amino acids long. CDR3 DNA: TGTGCCAGCAGTAAAGGGACAGGCCCCCTGAACACCGGGGAGCTGTTTTTT. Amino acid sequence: CASSKGTGPLNTGELFF.

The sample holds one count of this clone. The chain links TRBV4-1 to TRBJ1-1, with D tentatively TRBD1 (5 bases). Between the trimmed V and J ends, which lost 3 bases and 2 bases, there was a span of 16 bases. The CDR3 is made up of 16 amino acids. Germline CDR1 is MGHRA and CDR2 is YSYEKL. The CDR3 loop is CASSQWAAGTNTEAFF. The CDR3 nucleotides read TGCGCCAGCAGCCAGTGGGCGGCAGGGACCAACACTGAAGCTTTCTTT.

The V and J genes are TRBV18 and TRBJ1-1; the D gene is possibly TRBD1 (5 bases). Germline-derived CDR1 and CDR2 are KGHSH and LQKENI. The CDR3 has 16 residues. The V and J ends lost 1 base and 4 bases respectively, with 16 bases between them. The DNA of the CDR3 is TGTGCCAGCTCACCACTTGGACAACTTGAAGTCACTGAAGCTTTCTTT. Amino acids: CASSPLGQLEVTEAFF.

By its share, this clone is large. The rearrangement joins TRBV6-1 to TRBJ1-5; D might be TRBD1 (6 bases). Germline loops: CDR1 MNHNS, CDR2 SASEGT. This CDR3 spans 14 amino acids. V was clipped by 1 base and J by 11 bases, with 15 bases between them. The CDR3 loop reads CASSEVGGGRAQHF. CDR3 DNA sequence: TGTGCCAGCAGTGAAGTAGGAGGGGGTAGGGCCCAGCATTTT.

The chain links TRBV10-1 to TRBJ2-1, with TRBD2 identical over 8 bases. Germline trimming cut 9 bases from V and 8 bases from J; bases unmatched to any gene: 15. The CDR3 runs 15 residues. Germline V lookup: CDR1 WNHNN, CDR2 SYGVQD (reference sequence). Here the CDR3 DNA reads TGCGCCAGTGCCGACGGGGGGGCCTCCCGCGATGAGCAGTTCTTC. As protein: CASADGGASRDEQFF.

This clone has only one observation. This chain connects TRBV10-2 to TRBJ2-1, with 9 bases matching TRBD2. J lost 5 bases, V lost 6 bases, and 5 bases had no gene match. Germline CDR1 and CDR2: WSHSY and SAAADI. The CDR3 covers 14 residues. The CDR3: CASSLAGVHNEQFF. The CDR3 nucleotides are TGCGCCAGCAGCTTAGCGGGAGTACACAATGAGCAGTTCTTC.

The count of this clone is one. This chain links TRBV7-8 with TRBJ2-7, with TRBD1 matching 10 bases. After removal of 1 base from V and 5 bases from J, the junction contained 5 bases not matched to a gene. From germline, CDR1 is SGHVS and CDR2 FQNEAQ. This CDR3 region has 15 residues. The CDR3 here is CASSLVRTGGDEQYF. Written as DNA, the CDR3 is TGTGCCAGCAGCTTAGTCCGGACAGGGGGGGACGAGCAGTACTTC.

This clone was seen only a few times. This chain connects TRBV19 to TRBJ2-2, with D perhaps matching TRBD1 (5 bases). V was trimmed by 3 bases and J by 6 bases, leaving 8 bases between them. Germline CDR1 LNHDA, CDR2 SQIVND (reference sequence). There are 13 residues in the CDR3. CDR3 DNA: TGTGCCAGTAGTATTAGGGGTCCCGGGGAGCTGTTTTTT. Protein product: CASSIRGPGELFF.

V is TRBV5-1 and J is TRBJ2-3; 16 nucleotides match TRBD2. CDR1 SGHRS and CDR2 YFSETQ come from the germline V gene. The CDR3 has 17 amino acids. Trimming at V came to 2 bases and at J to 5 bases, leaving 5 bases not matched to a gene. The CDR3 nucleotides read TGCGCCAGCAGCTTACCGGGACTAGCGGGGGGGCAAGATACGCAGTATTTT. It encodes CASSLPGLAGGQDTQYF.

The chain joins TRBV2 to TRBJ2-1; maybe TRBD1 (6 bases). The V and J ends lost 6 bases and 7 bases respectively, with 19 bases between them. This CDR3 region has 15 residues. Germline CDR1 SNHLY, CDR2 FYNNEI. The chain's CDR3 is CASRQRLQGGNEQFF. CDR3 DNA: TGTGCCAGCAGGCAAAGGTTACAGGGCGGGAATGAGCAGTTCTTC.

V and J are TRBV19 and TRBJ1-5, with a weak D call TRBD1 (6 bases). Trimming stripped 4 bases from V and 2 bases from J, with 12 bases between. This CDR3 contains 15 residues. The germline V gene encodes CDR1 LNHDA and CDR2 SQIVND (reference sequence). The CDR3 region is CASSSTGLGNQPQHF. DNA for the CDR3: TGTGCCAGTAGTAGCACAGGGTTAGGCAATCAGCCCCAGCATTTT.

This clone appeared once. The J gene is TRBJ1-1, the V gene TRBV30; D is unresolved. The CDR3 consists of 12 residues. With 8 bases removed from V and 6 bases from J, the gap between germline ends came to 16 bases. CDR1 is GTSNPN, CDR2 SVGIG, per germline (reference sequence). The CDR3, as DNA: TGTGCCCTTCCCGGGGATGGGGCTGAAGCTTTCTTT. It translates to CALPGDGAEAFF.

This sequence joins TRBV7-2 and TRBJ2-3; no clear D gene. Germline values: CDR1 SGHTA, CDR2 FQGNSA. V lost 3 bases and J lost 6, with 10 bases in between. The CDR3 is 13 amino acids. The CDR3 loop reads CASSFTLGDTQYF. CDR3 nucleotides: TGTGCCAGCAGCTTTACTCTGGGGGATACGCAGTATTTT.